A single TCR beta chain is shown here with its context. No antigen is known for it. Unique molecular identifiers tagged the TCRbeta library. TCRdb re-called the PCR reads through MiXCR, storing one row per CDR3 protein. The table has some 150,000 distinct CDR3 sequences, about 8.8% seen once. This entry comes from a study of T-cell reconstitution after alpha-beta-depleted transplantation in children. General study findings and limits: At around two months after transplant, the alpha-beta T cells were reportedly derived from several hundred expanded clones that came from non-depleted graft cells.

In germline, CDR1 is MNHEY, CDR2 SVGEGT. CDR3 length: 14 residues. The ends were cut back, 7 bases at V and 5 bases at J, with 15 bases in the middle. The clonotype was recovered from a female patient aged 2-9 years who had a stem cell transplant for congenital amegakaryocytic thrombocytopenia, so the T cells may come from the graft donor. This chain connects TRBV6-2 or TRBV6-3 to TRBJ2-1, with a possible D match to TRBD1 (6 bases). This specimen was PBMCs, mostly from graft donor cells, taken 180 days after TCRalphabeta/CD19-depleted stem cell transplant. In DNA, the CDR3 is TGTGCCAGCACAACCTTCACAGGGCACAATGAGCAGTTCTTC. It translates to CASTTFTGHNEQFF.